This T cell receptor (beta chain) was sequenced during a study of blood T cell repertoires in COVID-19. On the study more broadly: Acute and convalescent COVID-19 samples came from the United States, Italy and Spain.

This table comes from immunoSEQ multiplex PCR, and its TCRdb copy is limited to in-frame clones, with some not included. The table has about 270,000 clones, approximately 86% seen once; the top ten hold about 8.6%. Sequences were obtained from peripheral blood. The clonotype originates from a man aged 40-50 years with active or convalescent COVID-19.

CDR3: CASTNRGNTGELFF. CDR3 nucleotide sequence: TGTGCCAGTACGAACAGGGGAAACACCGGGGAGCTGTTTTTT. The rearrangement links TRBV19 to TRBJ2-2; 7 bases align to TRBD1. Per the germline V gene, CDR1 is LNHDA and CDR2 is SQIVND (reference sequence). This CDR3 has 14 residues. Losses at the gene ends were 7 bases for V and 2 bases for J; bases not matched to a gene: 4.